The entry that follows covers one TCR beta chain sequence. Its antigen is undetermined. This entry is derived from a study of human CD8 memory T cell subsets. Germline lookup yields CDR1 SGHNT and CDR2 YENEEA. This CDR3 contains 14 residues. Cells classed as stem-like memory CD8+ T cells (TSTEM) were CCR7+ PD-1- TIGIT-. Healthy donor buffy coats were the source of the PBMC. Total RNA was taken from about 160,000 sorted CD8+ T cells, in duplicate, per subset. The TCR beta sequencing libraries came from UMI-labeled 5' RACE. One entry per CDR3 protein, without DNA, is what TCRdb gives after re-calling the 5' RACE reads. The ten most abundant clones cover 22% of a sample with about 6,700 distinct CDR3 sequences. Overall study results and limits: Precursor exhausted T cells shared very few clonotypes with stem-like memory T cells.

The chain links TRBV11-3 to TRBJ2-7; checking the TCRdb D call of TRBD1 is not possible without DNA. What was sequenced was CD8+ stem-like memory T cells (TSCM and TCM) sorted from PBMCs. The sample's subset: stem-like memory CD8 T cells (TSTEM), CCR7+ PD-1- TIGIT-. The TCR comes from a human donor in good health. Here the CDR3 reads CASSAQGTPYEQYF.